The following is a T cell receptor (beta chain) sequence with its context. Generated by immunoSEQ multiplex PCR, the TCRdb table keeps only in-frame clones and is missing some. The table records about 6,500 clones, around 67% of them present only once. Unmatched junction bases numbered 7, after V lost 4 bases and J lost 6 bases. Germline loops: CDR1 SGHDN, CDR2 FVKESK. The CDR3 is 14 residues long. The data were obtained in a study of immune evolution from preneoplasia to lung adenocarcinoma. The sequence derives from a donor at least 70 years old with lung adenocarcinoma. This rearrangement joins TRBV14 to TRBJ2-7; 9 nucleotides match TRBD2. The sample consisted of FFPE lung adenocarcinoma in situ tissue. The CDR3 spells CASSLAGVVVEQYF. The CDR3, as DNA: TGTGCCAGCAGCCTAGCGGGAGTTGTGGTCGAGCAGTACTTC.